These 21 T cell receptor beta chains were sequenced from one sample in a study of T cells in Graves' hyperthyroidism and ophthalmopathy. There were TCR beta CDR3 regions amplified from RNA transcripts. With the HTBI primer set, the TCR CDR3 went through a first round of RT-PCR. In TCRdb, the multiplex PCR reads were re-called with MiXCR into one record per CDR3 protein. The sample lists 600,000 or so distinct CDR3 sequences, over 12% occurring once. Sample: blood. The source is a woman under 30 with Graves' ophthalmopathy.

The genes are TRBV18 and TRBJ2-1; TRBD2 agrees at 8 bases. Germline lookup yields CDR1 KGHSH and CDR2 LQKENI. CDR3 length equals 16 residues. V lost 1 base and J lost 7; bases outside the gene matches: 9. The CDR3 coding sequence is TGTGCCAGCTCACCACTTATTAGCGGGAAGGGTAATGAGCAGTTCTTC. This encodes CASSPLISGKGNEQFF.

The rearrangement joins TRBV19 to TRBJ2-5; D is undetermined. The germline V and J ends were trimmed by 5 bases and 5 bases, with 21 bases remaining between them. The CDR3 is made up of 16 amino acids. Germline values: CDR1 LNHDA, CDR2 SQIVND (reference sequence). CDR3 DNA sequence: TGTGCCAGTAGTTTTGATCCCAGGACCATAGGGGAGACCCAGTACTTC. It specifies CASSFDPRTIGETQYF.

About this clonotype: A much bigger clone sits one base away, suggesting this may be a read error. The CDR3 DNA reads as TGCAGCGTTGCGAAGGTCAGCACCGGGGAGCTGTTTTTT. Protein: CSVAKVSTGELFF. The chain combines TRBV29-1 with TRBJ2-2; D is uncertain. The germline gives CDR1 SQVTM, CDR2 ANQGSEA. CDR3 size: 13 residues. Trimming stripped 4 bases from V and 4 bases from J, with 10 bases between.

This clonotype came up a few times. The CDR3, as DNA: TGTGCCAGCAGTTGGATAGCGGGAGGTAGGCAGTACTTC. Translation gives CASSWIAGGRQYF. This chain uses TRBV6-2 or TRBV6-3 with TRBJ2-7, with 10 bases fitting TRBD2. V lost 4 bases and J lost 9; bases outside the gene matches: 6. The CDR3 consists of 13 residues. Germline-derived CDR1 and CDR2 are MNHEY and SVGEGT.

This clonotype was counted many times. The J gene is TRBJ2-5, the V gene TRBV4-2, with D possibly being TRBD1 (6 bases). Trimming left V 0 bases short and J 5 bases short, with 13 bases between. Germline CDR1 reads LGHNA; CDR2 reads YNFKEQ. The CDR3 has 15 residues. The chain's CDR3 is CASSQETGTVETQYF. The CDR3 DNA follows: TGTGCCAGCAGCCAAGAAACAGGGACCGTGGAGACCCAGTACTTC.

This clonotype was recorded a few times. The chain recombines TRBV27 with TRBJ1-1, with a weak D call TRBD1 (5 bases). There are 14 residues in the CDR3. V was shortened by 6 bases and J by 2 bases, with 13 bases between the two germline ends. The germline V gene encodes CDR1 MNHEY and CDR2 SMNVEV (reference sequence). CDR3 in DNA: TGTGCCAGCAGCTATAGGGACTATAACACTGAAGCTTTCTTT. This gives the protein CASSYRDYNTEAFF.

To note about this clonotype: A much bigger clone sits one base away, suggesting this may be a read error. The DNA is omitted, as the CDR3 cannot be located on it reliably, and the CDR3 follows TCRdb's listing. The chain couples TRBV12-3 or TRBV12-4 to TRBJ1-2. The CDR3 length equals 13 residues, ends included. The CDR3 loop is CASQRGDGYGCTF.

This clonotype was seen many times. The rearrangement links TRBV7-9 to TRBJ2-1, with TRBD2 matching 8 bases. V was clipped by 1 base and J by 8 bases; unmatched bases: 13. The V gene's germline CDR1 is SEHNR and CDR2 FQNEAQ (reference sequence). The CDR3 is made up of 17 amino acids. The CDR3: CASSLGGTRGRMHEQFF. CDR3 DNA sequence: TGTGCCAGCAGCTTAGGGGGTACTCGCGGGAGGATGCATGAGCAGTTCTTC.

This chain uses TRBV6-5 with TRBJ1-2, with 7 bases that match TRBD1. The CDR3 is made up of 16 amino acids. Germline V CDR1 and CDR2: MNHEY, SVGAGI. The V gene end was trimmed by 4 bases and the J gene end by 3 bases; junction bases not matched to a gene: 11. As DNA, the CDR3 is TGTGCCAGCAGTTTCAGGGGGGTAGGTCTGGACTATGGCTACACCTTC. Translating it yields CASSFRGVGLDYGYTF.

Ten or more counts support this clonotype. The chain has TRBV27 and TRBJ2-1; D possibly corresponds to TRBD2 (6 bases). In germline, CDR1 is MNHEY, CDR2 SMNVEV (reference sequence). V was clipped by 4 bases and J by 3 bases, with 13 bases between them. The CDR3 is 15 residues long. The CDR3 is CASSSYLGLYNEQFF. CDR3 nucleotide sequence: TGTGCCAGCAGTTCCTACTTGGGACTCTACAATGAGCAGTTCTTC.

This clonotype was detected a few times. The V gene is TRBV6-2 or TRBV6-3, the J gene TRBJ2-7; either TRBD1 or TRBD2 may fit D (6 bases each). CDR3 length: 15 amino acids. V lost 10 bases and J lost 1, with 20 bases in between. Germline V lookup: CDR1 MNHEY, CDR2 SVGEGT. CDR3 residues: CATETGGVGSYEQYF. CDR3 DNA: TGTGCCACCGAGACCGGGGGCGTCGGGTCCTACGAGCAGTACTTC.

This clonotype was detected many times. V and J are TRBV20-1 and TRBJ2-7; D ambiguous. CDR1 DFQATT and CDR2 SNEGSKA come from the germline V gene (reference sequence). V shed 4 bases and J shed 1 base, with 11 bases lying between them. There are 13 residues in the CDR3. In DNA form, the CDR3 reads TGCAGTGCTATGGGGTCAGAGTCCTACGAGCAGTACTTC. This translates into CSAMGSESYEQYF.

This clonotype came up a few times. The DNA is omitted, as the CDR3 cannot be located on it reliably, and the CDR3 follows TCRdb's listing. The chain links TRBV7-2 to TRBJ1-3; TRBD1, the D gene given by the table, was not confirmed from the DNA. The length of the CDR3 is 13 amino acids, counting both ends. Germline CDR1 reads SGHTA; CDR2 reads FQGNSA. CDR3 protein: CASSFGSGTGAYF.

This clonotype was detected ten times or more. The genes are TRBV30 and TRBJ2-1; TRBD2 agrees at 7 bases. There are 14 residues in the CDR3. Germline V lookup: CDR1 GTSNPN, CDR2 SVGIG (reference sequence). J lost 0 bases, V lost 4 bases, and 3 bases had no gene match. The CDR3 spells CAWTRTSSYNEQFF. The DNA of the CDR3 is TGTGCCTGGACACGGACTAGCTCCTACAATGAGCAGTTCTTC.

This clonotype has at least ten counts. This sequence joins TRBV20-1 and TRBJ1-1; D might be TRBD1 (5 bases). CDR1 and CDR2 from the germline V gene are DFQATT and SNEGSKA (reference sequence). Trimming pared 1 base from V and 6 bases from J, leaving 15 bases between. CDR3 length equals 14 residues. This chain's CDR3 is CSARVQGGRSEAFF. The CDR3 bases are TGCAGTGCTAGAGTGCAGGGTGGTCGGTCTGAAGCTTTCTTT.

There are many counts of this clonotype. The chain employs TRBV27 and TRBJ1-1; D is unresolved. The V gene's germline CDR1 is MNHEY and CDR2 SMNVEV (reference sequence). The CDR3 is made up of 15 amino acids. V shed 7 bases and J shed 7 bases, with 22 bases lying between them. The CDR3 loop reads CASTLTAAGLDEAFF. The CDR3 region has the DNA TGTGCCAGCACCCTCACGGCGGCAGGCTTAGATGAAGCTTTCTTT.

At least ten counts were recorded for this clonotype. The chain links TRBV2 to TRBJ2-3; 8 bases map to TRBD2. This CDR3 has 14 residues. The trim removed 5 bases at V and 3 bases at J, leaving 4 bases unmatched. Germline V CDR1 and CDR2: SNHLY, FYNNEI. CDR3: CASSWGLETDTQYF. In DNA, the CDR3 is TGTGCCAGCAGTTGGGGACTAGAGACAGATACGCAGTATTTT.

This clonotype has at least ten counts. The chain employs TRBV27 and TRBJ1-1; no firm D call. The CDR3 is 15 amino acids. CDR1 MNHEY and CDR2 SMNVEV come from the germline V gene (reference sequence). Trimming took off 2 bases at V and 0 bases at J, with 10 bases between the two ends. The DNA for the CDR3 is TGTGCCAGCAGTTTAAGTTTCGATATGAACACTGAAGCTTTCTTT. This encodes CASSLSFDMNTEAFF.

The chain carries TRBV2 and TRBJ2-3; 9 bases line up with TRBD1. The CDR3 length is 15 residues. In germline, CDR1 is SNHLY, CDR2 FYNNEI. V lost 4 bases to trimming and J lost 7 bases; unmatched junction nucleotides: 9. This CDR3 reads CASSGDRAGSNTQYF. CDR3 in DNA: TGTGCCAGCAGTGGGGACAGGGCAGGTAGTAATACGCAGTATTTT.

This clonotype has only a few counts. The chain uses TRBV28 and TRBJ1-1; no definite D call. Trimming removed 3 bases from V and 3 bases from J, with 14 bases in between. The length of the CDR3 is 15 residues. In germline, CDR1 is MDHEN, CDR2 SYDVKM. In nucleotides, the CDR3 is TGTGCCAGCAGTTTTGAGGGCGGTGGTGACACTGAAGCTTTCTTT. This translates into CASSFEGGGDTEAFF.

This clonotype has more than one count but fewer than ten. This chain links TRBV15 with TRBJ1-1; 8 nucleotides agree with TRBD1. Trimming at V came to 4 bases and at J to 3 bases, leaving 22 bases not matched to a gene. This CDR3 region has 20 residues. The germline V gene has CDR1 LNHNV and CDR2 YYDKDF (reference sequence). The CDR3 nucleotides are TGTGCCACCAGCATATTAAAGACAGGGGAGAGACCTTTTCCCCACACTGAAGCTTTCTTT. As protein: CATSILKTGERPFPHTEAFF.